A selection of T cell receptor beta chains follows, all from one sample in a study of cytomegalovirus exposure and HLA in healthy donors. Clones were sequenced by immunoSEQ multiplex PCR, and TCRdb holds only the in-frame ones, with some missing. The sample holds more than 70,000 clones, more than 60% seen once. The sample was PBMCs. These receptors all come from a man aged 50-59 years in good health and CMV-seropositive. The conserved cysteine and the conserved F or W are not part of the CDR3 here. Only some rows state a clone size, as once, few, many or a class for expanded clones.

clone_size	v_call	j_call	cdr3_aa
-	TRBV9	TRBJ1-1	ASSVWGRENTEAF
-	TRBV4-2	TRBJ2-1	ASSQGEQRWF
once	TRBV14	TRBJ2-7	ASSHAIAREQY
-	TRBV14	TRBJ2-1	ASSRRGSYNEQF
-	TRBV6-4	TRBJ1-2	ASSDPGQGAVGYT
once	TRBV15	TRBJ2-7	ATSRLQTYEQY
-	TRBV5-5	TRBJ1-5	ASSLAPGPQPQH
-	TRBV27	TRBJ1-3	ASSLTLTGNTIY
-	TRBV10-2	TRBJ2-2	ASSERGGTGELF
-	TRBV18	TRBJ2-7	ASSRQGTSYEQY
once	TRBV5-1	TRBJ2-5	ASSLAFETQY
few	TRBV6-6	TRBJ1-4	ASSYDRVGEKLF
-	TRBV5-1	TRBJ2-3	ASREQGGVTDTQY
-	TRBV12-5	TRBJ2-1	ASALATPGGYNEQF
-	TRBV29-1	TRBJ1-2	SAQTRTGANYGYT
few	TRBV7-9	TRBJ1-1	ASSLGGAEAF
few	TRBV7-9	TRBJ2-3	SSSGGDTQY
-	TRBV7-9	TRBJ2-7	ASSFSEVGSYEQY
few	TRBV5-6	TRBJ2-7	ASSRGRGTESYEQY
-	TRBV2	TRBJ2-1	ASSEFPAGETGNEQF